A single sample is the source of the 24 T cell receptor beta chains below, sequenced in a study of PD-1 blockade in classical Hodgkin lymphoma (dated by TCRdb to about 2020). In the paper's terms, the time point label means: cycle 2 day 1 (C2D1) of nivolumab. Every trial patient had relapsed following autologous stem cell transplantation, and prior brentuximab vedotin exposure was what differed among cohorts A, B and C. The library came from the immunoSEQ multiplex PCR assay. TCRdb holds this immuneACCESS table with in-frame rearrangements only. Some clones are missing; in checked studies, unresolved V genes explain under half, and the rest has no known cause. In all, the sample holds around 19,000 clones, and around four fifths of those were seen once. About 40% of the sample goes to the ten largest clones. The sample in question was peripheral blood mononuclear cells (PBMCs), obtained before the second cycle of nivolumab. These receptors were obtained from a human donor with classical Hodgkin lymphoma.

The CDR3 coding sequence is TGCAGCGTTGAAACTGGGAACACTGAAGCTTTCTTT. It encodes CSVETGNTEAFF. The V call is TRBV29-1, the J call TRBJ1-1; D uncertain. Trimming removed 2 bases at V and 1 base at J, with 5 bases between. The CDR3 runs to 12 residues. Germline CDR1 is SQVTM and CDR2 is ANQGSEA.

The chain is built from TRBV6-6 and TRBJ2-2, with 12 bases fitting TRBD1. The V gene end was trimmed by 6 bases and the J gene end by 3 bases; junction bases not matched to a gene: 5. This CDR3 has 16 residues. Germline V gene lookup returns CDR1 MNHNY and CDR2 SVGAGI (reference sequence). The CDR3 DNA reads TGTGCCAGCAGAACCGGGACAGGGGGCGACACCGGGGAGCTGTTTTTT. It encodes CASRTGTGGDTGELFF.

Turning to this clone: The same CDR3 arises from other DNA sequences in this sample as well. The V call is TRBV29-1, the J call TRBJ2-3, with 8 bases matching TRBD1. Trimming removed 3 bases from V and 2 bases from J; junction bases left unmatched: 7. From germline, CDR1 is SQVTM and CDR2 ANQGSEA. CDR3 size: 15 residues. The CDR3 sequence is CSVERAGGDTDTQYF. As DNA, the CDR3 is TGCAGCGTTGAGAGGGCAGGGGGCGACACAGATACGCAGTATTTT.

The chain carries TRBV4-1 and TRBJ2-7; tentatively, D is TRBD1 (6 bases). This CDR3 comprises 16 residues. Trimming took off 1 base at V and 2 bases at J, with 15 bases between the two ends. Germline loops: CDR1 MGHRA, CDR2 YSYEKL. This CDR3 is CASSQAFQGPTYEQYF. The CDR3 DNA reads TGCGCCAGCAGCCAAGCCTTCCAGGGGCCCACCTACGAGCAGTACTTC.

This clone was counted a few times. This chain joins TRBV19 and TRBJ2-7, with TRBD2 as a possible D gene (5 bases). Trimming left V 3 bases short and J 6 bases short, with 12 bases between. Germline V gene lookup returns CDR1 LNHDA and CDR2 SQIVND (reference sequence). CDR3 length: 13 residues. In DNA, the CDR3 is TGTGCCAGTAGTATCTCTCGGGATCTCGAGCAGTACTTC. This sequence encodes CASSISRDLEQYF.

The V gene is TRBV11-2, the J gene TRBJ1-1; the D is unclear. CDR3 length: 15 amino acids. The germline V gene has CDR1 SGHAT and CDR2 FQNNGV. Deletions cut 1 base from V and 4 bases from J, with 13 bases between. The CDR3 region has the DNA TGTGCCAGCAGCTTAGTGCAACGGGTTGGCACTGAAGCTTTCTTT. Protein product: CASSLVQRVGTEAFF.

The genes are TRBV7-2 and TRBJ2-7; no firm D call. The CDR3 loop spans 13 amino acids. V was cut by 2 bases and J by 5 bases, with 10 bases left in between. Germline V CDR1 and CDR2: SGHTA, FQGNSA. The CDR3 DNA follows: TGTGCCAGCAGCTTATGGTCTGGGAACGAGCAGTACTTC. Encoded protein: CASSLWSGNEQYF.

This clone is labeled medium-sized. The rearrangement links TRBV9 to TRBJ2-5; 12 nucleotides match TRBD2. The junction had 3 bases not matched to a gene; V was cut back by 3 bases and J by 3 bases. Germline V gene sequence: CDR1 SGDLS, CDR2 YYNGEE. The CDR3 is 15 amino acids. The CDR3 DNA follows: TGTGCCAGCAGCGACCTAGCGGGGGGGAAAGAGACCCAGTACTTC. Protein: CASSDLAGGKETQYF.

This rearrangement joins TRBV10-2 to TRBJ1-1, with 7 bases fitting TRBD1. The V segment lost 6 bases and the J segment 0 bases; nucleotides outside the gene matches: 7. Germline V CDR1 and CDR2: WSHSY, SAAADI. This CDR3 is built from 15 residues. The CDR3 here is CASRETTGMNTEAFF. The CDR3 DNA reads TGCGCCAGCAGAGAAACGACAGGGATGAACACTGAAGCTTTCTTT.

The rearrangement uses TRBV25-1 and TRBJ1-5, with D maybe TRBD1 (5 bases). V lost 3 bases, J lost 6 bases, and 12 bases lay in between. This CDR3 has 14 amino acids. Germline lookup yields CDR1 MGHDK and CDR2 SYGVNS. CDR3 DNA sequence: TGTGCCAGCAGTGATAGGGGACCGGGTCAGCCCCAGCATTTT. It specifies CASSDRGPGQPQHF.

The gene calls are TRBV7-6 and TRBJ2-5, with D tentatively TRBD1 (6 bases). The CDR3 consists of 13 residues. The V gene's germline CDR1 is SGHVS and CDR2 FNYEAQ. The V and J ends lost 10 bases and 0 bases respectively, with 12 bases between them. CDR3 in DNA: TGTGCCACAGGACAGACCTACCAAGAGACCCAGTACTTC. As protein: CATGQTYQETQYF.

This clone is labeled medium-sized. This sequence joins TRBV27 and TRBJ1-2; no reliable D call. CDR1 and CDR2 (germline): MNHEY, SMNVEV (reference sequence). V lost 0 bases to trimming and J lost 5 bases, with 16 bases between them. There are 16 residues in the CDR3. The CDR3 bases are TGTGCCAGCAGTTTATCTCTTAACAGCGATAGTTATGGCTACACCTTC. It codes for CASSLSLNSDSYGYTF.

The chain is built from TRBV18 and TRBJ1-1; TRBD1 agrees at 8 bases. Germline CDR1 is KGHSH and CDR2 is LQKENI. The V and J ends lost 6 bases and 0 bases, in that order; junction bases with no gene match: 6. The CDR3 consists of 15 residues. For the CDR3, the DNA is TGTGCCAGCTCCTCCGGGACAGGAATGAACACTGAAGCTTTCTTT. It encodes CASSSGTGMNTEAFF. The full variable domain, with the rest looked up from reference TRBV18 and TRBJ1-1, is NAGVMQNPRHLVRRRGQEARLRCSPMKGHSHVYWYRQLPEEGLKFMVYLQKENIIDESGMPKERFSAEFPKEGPSILRIQQVVRGDSAAYFCASSSGTGMNTEAFFGQGTRLTVV.

The gene calls are TRBV7-3 and TRBJ1-1; TRBD1 aligns across 7 bases. There are 13 residues in the CDR3. V shed 6 bases and J 3 bases; nucleotides not matched to a gene: 4. The germline gives CDR1 SGHTA, CDR2 FQGTGA. The CDR3 DNA is TGTGCCAGCAGTCGCGGGACAGACACTGAAGCTTTCTTT. Its protein is CASSRGTDTEAFF. Supplemented by reference TRBV7-3 and TRBJ1-1, the full variable domain reads GAGVSQTPSNKVTEKGKYVELRCDPISGHTALYWYRQSLGQGPEFLIYFQGTGAADDSGLPNDRFFAVRPEGSVSTLKIQRTERGDSAVYLCASSRGTDTEAFFGQGTRLTVV.

The chain employs TRBV4-1 and TRBJ2-3; D remains unclear. Per germline, CDR1 MGHRA and CDR2 YSYEKL. The CDR3 totals 12 residues. Trimming shortened V by 0 bases and J by 5 bases, and 3 bases separated the two germline ends. The CDR3 here is CASSQEVDTQYF. In nucleotides, the CDR3 is TGCGCCAGCAGCCAAGAGGTAGATACGCAGTATTTT.

V gene TRBV5-8 combines with J gene TRBJ2-7; TRBD1 matches at 7 bases. Germline loops: CDR1 SGHTS, CDR2 YDEGEE. The CDR3 length is 14 residues. Trimming took 5 bases from V and 5 from J; bases not matched to a gene: 10. CDR3 coding DNA: TGTGCCAGCAGACTTACCGGGACAGCGGACGAGCAGTACTTC. Its translation is CASRLTGTADEQYF. The full variable domain, its missing parts supplied by reference TRBV5-8 and TRBJ2-7, is EAGVTQSPTHLIKTRGQQATLRCSPISGHTSVYWYQQALGLGLQFLLWYDEGEERNRGNFPPRFSGRQFPNYSSELNVNALELEDSALYLCASRLTGTADEQYFGPGTRLTVT.

V gene TRBV5-6 combines with J gene TRBJ2-2, with D perhaps TRBD1 (6 bases). The CDR3 consists of 13 residues. The V gene lost 5 bases and the J gene lost 5 bases, with 10 bases spanning the gap. Germline CDR1 and CDR2: SGHDT and YYEEEE. CDR3 protein: CASSLTGTGELFF. CDR3 in DNA: TGTGCCAGCAGTTTGACAGGAACCGGGGAGCTGTTTTTT.

The chain joins TRBV6-6 to TRBJ2-7, with D possibly TRBD2 on 5 matching bases. CDR3 length equals 12 residues. The V end was cut by 2 bases, the J end by 5 bases, with 7 bases between. Germline V CDR1 and CDR2: MNHNY, SVGAGI (reference sequence). In nucleotides, the CDR3 is TGTGCCAGCAGTTACGCCGGGAACGAGCAGTACTTC. Translation gives CASSYAGNEQYF.

In the case of this clone: The CDR3 does not close with the conserved phenylalanine or tryptophan, likely indicating a read error. It is unclear where the CDR3 begins or ends on the DNA, so no DNA is shown, and the CDR3 is as TCRdb lists it. This chain links TRBV21-1 with TRBJ2-7. TRBV21-1 is tagged as a pseudogene. From its first to its last residue, the CDR3 has 11 amino acids. The CDR3 sequence: CASSIAAGRWG.

This chain connects TRBV10-3 to TRBJ2-1; TRBD2 might be the D (6 bases). Trimming removed 3 bases from V and 5 bases from J, with 14 bases in between. The CDR3 runs to 15 residues. CDR1 is ENHRY, CDR2 SYGVKD, per germline. CDR3 nucleotide sequence: TGTGCCATCAGTGACCAAACCGGGAGAAACAATGAGCAGTTCTTC. It specifies CAISDQTGRNNEQFF.

Only a few counts were recorded for this clone. The genes are TRBV29-1 and TRBJ1-2; a possible D gene is TRBD1 (6 bases). The ends were cut back, 3 bases at V and 3 bases at J, with 8 bases in the middle. Germline CDR1 SQVTM, CDR2 ANQGSEA. The CDR3 spans 12 residues. The CDR3 DNA sequence: TGCAGCGTTGAGGCAGGGGACTATGGCTACACCTTC. Translated: CSVEAGDYGYTF.

The CDR3 loop is CSVVQGPGEQYF. CDR3 bases: TGCAGCGTTGTGCAGGGGCCCGGCGAGCAGTACTTC. The chain combines TRBV29-1 with TRBJ2-7; D might be TRBD1 (6 bases). This CDR3 region has 12 residues. Germline V gene data show CDR1 as SQVTM and CDR2 as ANQGSEA. V shed 4 bases and J shed 6 bases, with 13 bases lying between them.

The chain links TRBV7-8 to TRBJ2-7; 11 bases align to TRBD1. Germline values: CDR1 SGHVS, CDR2 FQNEAQ. This CDR3 comprises 14 residues. Trimming at V came to 5 bases and at J to 9 bases, leaving 9 bases not matched to a gene. The CDR3 region is CASSLRTGGVSQYF. CDR3 DNA: TGTGCCAGCAGCCTACGGACAGGGGGCGTATCGCAGTACTTC.

This clone was seen only once. V gene TRBV5-6 combines with J gene TRBJ1-1; D is ambiguous. The CDR3 consists of 13 residues. The ends were cut back, 2 bases at V and 1 base at J, with 6 bases in the middle. CDR1 is SGHDT, CDR2 YYEEEE, per germline. CDR3 nucleotide sequence: TGTGCCAGCAGCTTACCCAGGAACACTGAAGCTTTCTTT. This encodes CASSLPRNTEAFF.